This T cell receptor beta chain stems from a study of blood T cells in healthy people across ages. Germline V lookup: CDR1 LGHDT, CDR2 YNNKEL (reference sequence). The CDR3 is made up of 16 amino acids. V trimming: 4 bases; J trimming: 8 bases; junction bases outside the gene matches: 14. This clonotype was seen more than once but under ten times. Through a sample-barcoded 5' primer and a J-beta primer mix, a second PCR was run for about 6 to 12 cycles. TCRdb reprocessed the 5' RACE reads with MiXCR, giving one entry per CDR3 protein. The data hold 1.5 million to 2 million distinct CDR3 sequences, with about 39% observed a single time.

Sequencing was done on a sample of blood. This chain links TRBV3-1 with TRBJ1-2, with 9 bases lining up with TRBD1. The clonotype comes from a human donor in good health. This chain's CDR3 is CASSLTHRDRVRGYTF. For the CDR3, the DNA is TGTGCCAGCAGCCTGACTCACCGGGACAGGGTACGGGGCTACACCTTC.